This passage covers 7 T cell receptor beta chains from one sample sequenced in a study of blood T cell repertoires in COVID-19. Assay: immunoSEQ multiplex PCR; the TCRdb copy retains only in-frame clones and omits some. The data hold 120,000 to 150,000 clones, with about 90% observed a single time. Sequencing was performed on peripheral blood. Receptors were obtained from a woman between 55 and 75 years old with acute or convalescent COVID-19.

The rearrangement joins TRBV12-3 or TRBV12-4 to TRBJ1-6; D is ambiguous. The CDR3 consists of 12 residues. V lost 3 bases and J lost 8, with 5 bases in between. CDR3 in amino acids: CASSLSDSPLHF. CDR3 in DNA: TGTGCCAGCAGTTTGTCAGATTCACCCCTCCACTTT.

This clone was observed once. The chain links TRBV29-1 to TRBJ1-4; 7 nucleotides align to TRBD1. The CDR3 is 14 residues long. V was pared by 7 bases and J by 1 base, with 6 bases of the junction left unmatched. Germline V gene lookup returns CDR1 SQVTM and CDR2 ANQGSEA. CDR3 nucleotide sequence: TGCAGCGCAACCAGACAGGGAACTAATGAAAAACTGTTTTTT. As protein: CSATRQGTNEKLFF. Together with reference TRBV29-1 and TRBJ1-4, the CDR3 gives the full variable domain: SAVISQKPSRDICQRGTSLTIQCQVDSQVTMMFWYRQQPGQSLTLIATANQGSEATYESGFVIDKFPISRPNLTFSTLTVSNMSPEDSSIYLCSATRQGTNEKLFFGSGTQLSVL.

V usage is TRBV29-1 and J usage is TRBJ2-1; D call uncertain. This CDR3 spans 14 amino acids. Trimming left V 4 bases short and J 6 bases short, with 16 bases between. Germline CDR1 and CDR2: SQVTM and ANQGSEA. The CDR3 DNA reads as TGCAGCGTTGCGAGCCCCCTACGGAGCAATGAGCAGTTCTTC. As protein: CSVASPLRSNEQFF.

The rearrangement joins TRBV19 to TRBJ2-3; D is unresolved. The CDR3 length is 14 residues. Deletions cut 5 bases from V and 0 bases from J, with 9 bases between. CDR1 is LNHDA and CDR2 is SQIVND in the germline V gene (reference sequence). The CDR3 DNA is TGTGCCAGTAGTCAGTTGCTCAGCACAGATACGCAGTATTTT. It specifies CASSQLLSTDTQYF. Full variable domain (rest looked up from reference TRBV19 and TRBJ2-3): DGGITQSPKYLFRKEGQNVTLSCEQNLNHDAMYWYRQDPGQGLRLIYYSQIVNDFQKGDIAEGYSVSREKKESFPLTVTSAQKNPTAFYLCASSQLLSTDTQYFGPGTRLTVL.

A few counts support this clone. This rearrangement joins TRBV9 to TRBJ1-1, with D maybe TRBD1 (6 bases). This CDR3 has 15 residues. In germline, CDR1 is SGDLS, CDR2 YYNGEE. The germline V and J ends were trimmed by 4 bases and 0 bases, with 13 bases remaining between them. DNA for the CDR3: TGTGCCAGCAGCCCTGGCGGACAGCTGAACACTGAAGCTTTCTTT. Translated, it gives CASSPGGQLNTEAFF.

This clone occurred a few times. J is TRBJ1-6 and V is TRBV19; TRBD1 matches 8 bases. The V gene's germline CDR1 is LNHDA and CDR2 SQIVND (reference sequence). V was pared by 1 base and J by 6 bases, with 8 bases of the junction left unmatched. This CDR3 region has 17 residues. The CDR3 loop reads CASSIGAGTGPNSPLHF. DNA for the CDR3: TGTGCCAGTAGTATAGGAGCGGGGACAGGACCTAATTCACCCCTCCACTTT.

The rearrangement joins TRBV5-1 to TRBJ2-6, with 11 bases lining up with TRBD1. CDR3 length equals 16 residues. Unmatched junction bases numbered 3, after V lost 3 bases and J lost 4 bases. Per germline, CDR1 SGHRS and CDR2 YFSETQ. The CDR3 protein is CASSWTGGSGANVLTF. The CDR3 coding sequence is TGCGCCAGCAGCTGGACAGGGGGCTCCGGGGCCAACGTCCTGACTTTC.